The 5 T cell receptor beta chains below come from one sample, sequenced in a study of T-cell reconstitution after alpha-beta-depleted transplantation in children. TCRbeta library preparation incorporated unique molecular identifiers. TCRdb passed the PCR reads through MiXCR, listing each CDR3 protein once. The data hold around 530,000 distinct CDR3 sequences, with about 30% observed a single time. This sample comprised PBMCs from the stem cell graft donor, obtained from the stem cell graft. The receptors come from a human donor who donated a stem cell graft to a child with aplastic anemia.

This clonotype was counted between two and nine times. CDR3 protein: CSADPRKIQDQPQHF. In nucleotides, the CDR3 is TGCAGTGCCGACCCCAGAAAGATTCAAGATCAGCCCCAGCATTTT. The chain combines TRBV20-1 with TRBJ1-5; D gene uncertain. V lost 6 bases, J lost 5 bases, and 20 bases lay in between. The germline CDR1 and CDR2 sequences are DFQATT and SNEGSKA (reference sequence). This CDR3 is 15 amino acids long.

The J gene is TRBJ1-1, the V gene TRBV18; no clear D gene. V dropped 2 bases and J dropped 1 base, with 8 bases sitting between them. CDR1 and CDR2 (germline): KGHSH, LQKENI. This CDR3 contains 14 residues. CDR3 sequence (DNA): TGTGCCAGCTCACCAGACGCCGGGAACACTGAAGCTTTCTTT. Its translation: CASSPDAGNTEAFF.

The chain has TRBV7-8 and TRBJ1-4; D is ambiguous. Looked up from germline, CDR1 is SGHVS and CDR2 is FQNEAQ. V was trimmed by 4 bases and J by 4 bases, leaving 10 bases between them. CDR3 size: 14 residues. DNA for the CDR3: TGTGCCAGCAGCTCGAGCCGGGGTAATGAAAAACTGTTTTTT. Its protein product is CASSSSRGNEKLFF.

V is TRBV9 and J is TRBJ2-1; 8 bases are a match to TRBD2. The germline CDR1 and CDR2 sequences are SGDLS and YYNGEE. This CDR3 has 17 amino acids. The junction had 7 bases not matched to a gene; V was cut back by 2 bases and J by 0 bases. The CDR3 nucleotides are TGTGCCAGCAGCGTTAGTGGTAGCGGGACCTCCTACAATGAGCAGTTCTTC. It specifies CASSVSGSGTSYNEQFF.

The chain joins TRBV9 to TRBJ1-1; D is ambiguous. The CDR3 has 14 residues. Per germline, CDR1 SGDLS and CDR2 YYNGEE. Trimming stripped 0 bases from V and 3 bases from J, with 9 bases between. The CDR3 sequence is CASSVAGQHTEAFF. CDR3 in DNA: TGTGCCAGCAGCGTAGCTGGGCAACACACTGAAGCTTTCTTT.